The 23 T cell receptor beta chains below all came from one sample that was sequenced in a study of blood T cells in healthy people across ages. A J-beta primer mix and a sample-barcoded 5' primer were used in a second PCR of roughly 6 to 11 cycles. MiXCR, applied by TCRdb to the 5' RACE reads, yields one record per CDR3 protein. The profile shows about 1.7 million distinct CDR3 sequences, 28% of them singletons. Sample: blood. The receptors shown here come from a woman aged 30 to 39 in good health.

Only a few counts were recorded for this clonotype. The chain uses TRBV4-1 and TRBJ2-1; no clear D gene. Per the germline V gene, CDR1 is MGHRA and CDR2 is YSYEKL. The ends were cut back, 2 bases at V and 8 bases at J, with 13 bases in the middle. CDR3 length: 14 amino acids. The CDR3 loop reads CASSQYDLSYEQFF. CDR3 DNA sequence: TGCGCCAGCAGCCAATATGACCTTAGCTATGAGCAGTTCTTC.

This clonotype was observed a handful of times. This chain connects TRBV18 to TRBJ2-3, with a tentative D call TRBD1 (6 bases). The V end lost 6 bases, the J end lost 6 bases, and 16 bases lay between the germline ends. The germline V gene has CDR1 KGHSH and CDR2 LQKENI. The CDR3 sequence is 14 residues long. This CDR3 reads CASSRRGVRDTQYF. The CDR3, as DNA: TGTGCCAGCTCGCGCAGGGGAGTTAGGGATACGCAGTATTTT.

CDR3 in amino acids: CAISVRAGGDNEQFF. The CDR3 nucleotides read TGTGCCATCAGTGTCCGCGCGGGAGGGGACAATGAGCAGTTCTTC. This chain joins TRBV10-3 and TRBJ2-1; TRBD2 agrees at 9 bases. With 4 bases clipped from V and 5 bases from J, the junction kept 6 bases outside the gene matches. The germline V gene has CDR1 ENHRY and CDR2 SYGVKD. There are 15 residues in the CDR3.

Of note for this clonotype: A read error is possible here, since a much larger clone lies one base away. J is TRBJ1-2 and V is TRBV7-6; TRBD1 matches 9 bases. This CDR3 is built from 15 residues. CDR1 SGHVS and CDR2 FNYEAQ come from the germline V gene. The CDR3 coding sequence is TGTGCCAGCAGCTCTGCCGGGACAGGGAACTATGGCCACACCTTC. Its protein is CASSSAGTGNYGHTF.

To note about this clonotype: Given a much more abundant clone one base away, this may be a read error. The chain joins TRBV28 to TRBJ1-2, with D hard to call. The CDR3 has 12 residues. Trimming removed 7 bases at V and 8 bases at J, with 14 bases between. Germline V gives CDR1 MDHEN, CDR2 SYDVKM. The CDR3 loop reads CASTSLEWGYTF. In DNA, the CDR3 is TGTGCCAGCACCTCGTTGGAGTGGGGCTACACCTTC.

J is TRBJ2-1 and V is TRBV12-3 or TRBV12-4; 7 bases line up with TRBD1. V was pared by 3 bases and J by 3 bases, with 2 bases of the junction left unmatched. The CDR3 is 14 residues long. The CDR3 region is CASSFNRGYNEQFF. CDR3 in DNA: TGTGCCAGCAGTTTTAACAGGGGCTACAATGAGCAGTTCTTC.

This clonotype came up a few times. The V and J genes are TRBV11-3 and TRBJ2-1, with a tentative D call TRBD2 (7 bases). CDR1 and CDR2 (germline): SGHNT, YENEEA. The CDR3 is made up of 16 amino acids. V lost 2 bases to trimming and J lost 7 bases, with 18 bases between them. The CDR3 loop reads CASSLSGGGASNEQFF. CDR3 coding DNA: TGTGCCAGCAGCTTATCTGGGGGGGGCGCTTCTAATGAGCAGTTCTTC.

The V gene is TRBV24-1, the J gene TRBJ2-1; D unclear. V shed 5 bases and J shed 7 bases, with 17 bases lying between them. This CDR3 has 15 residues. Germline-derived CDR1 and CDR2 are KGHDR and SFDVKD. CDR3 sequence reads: CATSVPFASQNEQFF. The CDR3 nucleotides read TGTGCCACCAGTGTCCCATTTGCGTCCCAAAATGAGCAGTTCTTC.

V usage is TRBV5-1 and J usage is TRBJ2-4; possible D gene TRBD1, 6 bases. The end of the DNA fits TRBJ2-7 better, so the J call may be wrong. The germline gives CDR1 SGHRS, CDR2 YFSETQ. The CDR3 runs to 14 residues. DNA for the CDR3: TGCGCCAGCAGCTACCGGGACACAACCAACGAGCAGTACTTC. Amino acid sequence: CASSYRDTTNEQYF.

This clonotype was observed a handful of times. The CDR3 region has the DNA TGCAGCGTTGATAAAAATGGGGGGGAACAGCCCCAGCATTTT. It yields the protein CSVDKNGGEQPQHF. The chain uses TRBV29-1 and TRBJ1-5; possible D gene TRBD1, 5 bases. Germline CDR1 reads SQVTM; CDR2 reads ANQGSEA. This CDR3 is built from 14 residues. V was clipped by 3 bases and J by 7 bases, with 16 bases between them.

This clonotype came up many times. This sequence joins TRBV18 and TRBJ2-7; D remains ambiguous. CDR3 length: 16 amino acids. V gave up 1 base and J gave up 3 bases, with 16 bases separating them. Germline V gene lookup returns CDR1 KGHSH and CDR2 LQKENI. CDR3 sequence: CASSPQGRRNYYEQYF. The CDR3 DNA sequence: TGTGCCAGCTCACCACAAGGGCGTAGGAACTACTACGAGCAGTACTTC.

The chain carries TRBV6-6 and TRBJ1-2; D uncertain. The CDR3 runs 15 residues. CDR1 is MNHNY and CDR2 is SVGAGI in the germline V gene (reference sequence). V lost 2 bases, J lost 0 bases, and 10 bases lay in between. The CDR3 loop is CASSYESDANYGYTF. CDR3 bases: TGTGCCAGCAGTTACGAGTCCGATGCTAACTATGGCTACACCTTC.

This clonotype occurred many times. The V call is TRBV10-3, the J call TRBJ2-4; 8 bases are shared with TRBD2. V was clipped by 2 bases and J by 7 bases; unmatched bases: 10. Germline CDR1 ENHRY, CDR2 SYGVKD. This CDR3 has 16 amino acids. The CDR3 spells CAISERSSGSGNIQYF. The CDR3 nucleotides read TGTGCCATCAGTGAGAGATCGAGCGGGAGTGGCAACATTCAGTACTTC.

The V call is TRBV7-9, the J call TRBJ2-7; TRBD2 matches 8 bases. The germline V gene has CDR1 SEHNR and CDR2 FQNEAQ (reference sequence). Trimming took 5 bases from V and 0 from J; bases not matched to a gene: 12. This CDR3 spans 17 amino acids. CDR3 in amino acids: CASSPAAGGPHSYEQYF. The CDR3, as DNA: TGTGCCAGCAGCCCCGCTGCGGGAGGTCCCCACTCCTACGAGCAGTACTTC.

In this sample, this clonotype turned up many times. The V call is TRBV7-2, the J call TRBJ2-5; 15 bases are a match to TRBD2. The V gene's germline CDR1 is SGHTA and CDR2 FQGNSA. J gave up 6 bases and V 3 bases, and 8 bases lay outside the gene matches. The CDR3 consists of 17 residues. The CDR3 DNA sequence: TGTGCCAGCAGCTTGCCCAGAGGACTAGCGGGAGGGAAGACCCAGTACTTC. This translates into CASSLPRGLAGGKTQYF.

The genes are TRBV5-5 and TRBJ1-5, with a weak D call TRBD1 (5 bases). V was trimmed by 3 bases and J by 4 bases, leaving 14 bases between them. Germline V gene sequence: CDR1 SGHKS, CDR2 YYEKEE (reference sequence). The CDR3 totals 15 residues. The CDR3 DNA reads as TGTGCCAGCAGCTGGAACCGGGACGGAAATCAGCCCCAGCATTTT. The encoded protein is CASSWNRDGNQPQHF.

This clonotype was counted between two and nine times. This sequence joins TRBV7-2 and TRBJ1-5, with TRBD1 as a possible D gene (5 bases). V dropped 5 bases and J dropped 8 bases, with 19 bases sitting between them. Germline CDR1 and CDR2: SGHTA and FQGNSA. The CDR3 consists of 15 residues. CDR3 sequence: CASSPQSGTSKPQHF. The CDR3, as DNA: TGTGCCAGCAGCCCTCAATCGGGGACGTCAAAGCCCCAGCATTTT.

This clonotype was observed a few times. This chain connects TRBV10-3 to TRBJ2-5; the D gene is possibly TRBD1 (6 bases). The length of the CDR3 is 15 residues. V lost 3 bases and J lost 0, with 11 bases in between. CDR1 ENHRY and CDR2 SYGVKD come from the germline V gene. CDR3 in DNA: TGTGCCATCAGTGACTCAGACAGGAACCAAGAGACCCAGTACTTC. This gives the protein CAISDSDRNQETQYF.

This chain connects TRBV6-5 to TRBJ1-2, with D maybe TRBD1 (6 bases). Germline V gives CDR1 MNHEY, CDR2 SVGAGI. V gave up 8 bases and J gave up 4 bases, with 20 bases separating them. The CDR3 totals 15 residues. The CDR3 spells CASRRGGRSTYGYTF. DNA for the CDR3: TGTGCCAGCCGAAGAGGGGGACGCTCAACCTATGGCTACACCTTC.

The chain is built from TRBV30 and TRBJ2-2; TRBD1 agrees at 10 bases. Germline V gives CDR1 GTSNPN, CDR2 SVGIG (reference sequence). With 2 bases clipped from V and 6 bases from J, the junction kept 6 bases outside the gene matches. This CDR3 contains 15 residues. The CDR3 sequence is CAWSRGQGRPGELFF. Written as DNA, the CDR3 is TGTGCCTGGAGTCGGGGACAGGGGAGGCCCGGGGAGCTGTTTTTT.

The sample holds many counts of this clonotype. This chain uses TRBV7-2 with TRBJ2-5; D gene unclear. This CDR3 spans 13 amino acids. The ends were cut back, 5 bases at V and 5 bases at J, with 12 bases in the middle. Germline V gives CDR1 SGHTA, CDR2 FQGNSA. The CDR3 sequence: CASSPSLLETQYF. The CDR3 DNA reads TGTGCCAGCAGCCCGTCGCTATTGGAGACCCAGTACTTC.

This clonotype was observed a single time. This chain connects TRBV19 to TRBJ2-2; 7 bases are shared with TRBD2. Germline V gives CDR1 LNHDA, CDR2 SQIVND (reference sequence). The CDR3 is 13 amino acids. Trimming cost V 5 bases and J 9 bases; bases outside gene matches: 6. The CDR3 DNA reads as TGTGCCAGTAGTGGTCCAGCGGGACGGGAGCTGTTTTTT. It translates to CASSGPAGRELFF. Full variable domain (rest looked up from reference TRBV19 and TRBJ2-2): DGGITQSPKYLFRKEGQNVTLSCEQNLNHDAMYWYRQDPGQGLRLIYYSQIVNDFQKGDIAEGYSVSREKKESFPLTVTSAQKNPTAFYLCASSGPAGRELFFGEGSRLTVL.

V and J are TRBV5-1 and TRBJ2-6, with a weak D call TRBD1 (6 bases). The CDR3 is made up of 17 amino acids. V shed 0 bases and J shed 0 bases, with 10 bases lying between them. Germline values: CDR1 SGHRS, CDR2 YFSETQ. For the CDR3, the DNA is TGCGCCAGCAGCTTGGGACAGGTCGGCTCTGGGGCCAACGTCCTGACTTTC. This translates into CASSLGQVGSGANVLTF.